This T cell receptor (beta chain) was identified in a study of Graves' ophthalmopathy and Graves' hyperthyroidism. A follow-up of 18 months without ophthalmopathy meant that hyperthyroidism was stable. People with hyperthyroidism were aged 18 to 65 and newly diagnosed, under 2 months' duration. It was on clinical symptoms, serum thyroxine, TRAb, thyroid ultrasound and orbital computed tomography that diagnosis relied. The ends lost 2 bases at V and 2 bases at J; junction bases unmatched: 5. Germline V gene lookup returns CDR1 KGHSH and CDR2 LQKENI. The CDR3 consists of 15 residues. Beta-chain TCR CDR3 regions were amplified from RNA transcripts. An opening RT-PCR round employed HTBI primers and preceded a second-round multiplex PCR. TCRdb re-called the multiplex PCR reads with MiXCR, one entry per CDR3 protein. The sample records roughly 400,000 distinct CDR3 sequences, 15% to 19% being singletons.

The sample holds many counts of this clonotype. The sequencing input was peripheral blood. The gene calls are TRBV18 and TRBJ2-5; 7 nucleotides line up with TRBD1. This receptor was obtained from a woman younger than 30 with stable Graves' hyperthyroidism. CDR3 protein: CASSPRQGKQETQYF. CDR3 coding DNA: TGTGCCAGCTCACCAAGACAGGGAAAACAAGAGACCCAGTACTTC. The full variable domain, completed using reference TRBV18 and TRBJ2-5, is NAGVMQNPRHLVRRRGQEARLRCSPMKGHSHVYWYRQLPEEGLKFMVYLQKENIIDESGMPKERFSAEFPKEGPSILRIQQVVRGDSAAYFCASSPRQGKQETQYFGPGTRLLVL.